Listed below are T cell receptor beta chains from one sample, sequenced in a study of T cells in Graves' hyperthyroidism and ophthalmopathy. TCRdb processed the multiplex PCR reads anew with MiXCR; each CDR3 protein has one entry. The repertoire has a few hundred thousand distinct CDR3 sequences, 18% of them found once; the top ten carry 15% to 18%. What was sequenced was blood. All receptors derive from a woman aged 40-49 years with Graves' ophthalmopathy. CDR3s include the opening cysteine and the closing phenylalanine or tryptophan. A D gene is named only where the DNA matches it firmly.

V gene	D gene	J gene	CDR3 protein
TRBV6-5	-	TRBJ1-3	CASNLQGPGNTIYF
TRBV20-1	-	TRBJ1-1	CSALGLNTEAFF
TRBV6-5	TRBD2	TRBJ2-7	CASSYNIAGGPREQYF
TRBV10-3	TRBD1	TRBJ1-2	CAISDSDRGRSGNYGYTF
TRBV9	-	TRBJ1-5	CDGLDRSNQPQHF
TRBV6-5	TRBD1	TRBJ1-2	CASSYVRTGGSYGYTF
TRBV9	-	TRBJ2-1	CASSVGGVYEQFF
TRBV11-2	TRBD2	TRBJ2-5	CASSPGVGGKLQETQYF
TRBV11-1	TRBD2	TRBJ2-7	CASSLRGGRSYEQYF
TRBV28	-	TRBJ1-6	CASSSPGPGNSPLHF
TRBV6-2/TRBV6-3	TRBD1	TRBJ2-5	CASSTSRTGAVQETQYF
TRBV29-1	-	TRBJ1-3	CSVEGGSGYSGNTIYF
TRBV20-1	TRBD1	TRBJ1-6	CSAGGTGVNSPLHF
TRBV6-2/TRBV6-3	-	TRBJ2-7	CASSLGGFGQYF
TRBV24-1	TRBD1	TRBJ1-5	CATSERGQGNQPQHF
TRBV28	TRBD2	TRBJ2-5	CASSLGGLVQETQYF
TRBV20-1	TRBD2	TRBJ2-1	CSALWTREHNEQFF
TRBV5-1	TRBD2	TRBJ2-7	CASSLEREGYEQYF
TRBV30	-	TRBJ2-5	CAWGAQSGAQYF
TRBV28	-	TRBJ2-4	CASTQGGAELTAKNIQYF
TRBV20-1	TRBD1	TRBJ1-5	CSARGQGTQPQHF
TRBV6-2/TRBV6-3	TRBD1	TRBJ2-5	CASSYTGGNQETQYF
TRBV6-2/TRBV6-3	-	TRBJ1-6	CASTKAVPGTSKSPLHF
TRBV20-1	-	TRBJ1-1	CSAARGGLSNTEAFF
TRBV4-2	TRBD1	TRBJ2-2	CASSPLVVGGIGELFF
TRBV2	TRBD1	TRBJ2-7	CASSDESRQGYEQYF
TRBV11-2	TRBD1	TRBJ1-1	CASSWDRINTEAFF
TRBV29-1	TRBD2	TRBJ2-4	CSVGLAGERETKNIQYF
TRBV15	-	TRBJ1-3	CATSRDSENTIYF
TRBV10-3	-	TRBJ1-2	CAISDKQDYGYTF
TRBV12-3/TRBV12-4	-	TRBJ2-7	CASSWGAYEQYF
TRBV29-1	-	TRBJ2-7	CSVEEPKQGSYEQYF
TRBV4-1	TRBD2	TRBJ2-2	CASSQALGASGRDTGELFF
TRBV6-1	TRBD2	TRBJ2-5	CASSEGGRATQYF
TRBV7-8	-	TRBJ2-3	CASRPHERNGGADTQYF
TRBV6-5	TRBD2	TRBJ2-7	CASTTSGNLYEQYF
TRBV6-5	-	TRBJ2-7	CASSYKGRVYEQYF
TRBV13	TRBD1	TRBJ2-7	CASSGRDRGRIYEQYF
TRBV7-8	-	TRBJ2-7	CASSLWRLGVYEQYF
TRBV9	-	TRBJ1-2	CASSVEGTPDLVGYTF
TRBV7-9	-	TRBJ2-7	CASSPTGQPYEQYF
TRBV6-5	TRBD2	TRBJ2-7	CASSYGSSGRYEQYF
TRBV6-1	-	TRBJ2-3	CASRMTGVSDTQYF
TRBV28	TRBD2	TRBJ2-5	CASSFSGRLAGGEETQYF
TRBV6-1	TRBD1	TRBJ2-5	CASGGPGGKTQYF
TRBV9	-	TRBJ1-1	CASSISPSTTEAFF
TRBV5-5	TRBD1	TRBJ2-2	CASSWGTVGTGELFF
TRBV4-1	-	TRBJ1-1	CASSQGAAMNTEAFF
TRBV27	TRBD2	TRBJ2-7	CASSSIAGPSEQYF
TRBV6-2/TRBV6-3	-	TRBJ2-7	CASKEGGRDEQYF
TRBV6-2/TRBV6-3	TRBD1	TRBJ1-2	CASSWGQGPYGYGYTF
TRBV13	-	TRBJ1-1	CASSHQQGVDTEAFF
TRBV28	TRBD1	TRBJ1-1	CASSPAGGGHTEAFF
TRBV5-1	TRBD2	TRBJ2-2	CASSPKTSGSPGELFF